Described below is a single T cell receptor beta chain sequence and its context. The sample belongs to a study of blood T cell repertoires in COVID-19. Study summary: COVID-19 samples from acute and convalescent phases originated in the United States, Italy and Spain.

CDR3 length: 16 amino acids. V shed 2 bases and J 3 bases; nucleotides not matched to a gene: 8. Germline lookup yields CDR1 SGHAT and CDR2 FQNNGV. Only in-frame clones appear in the TCRdb table, and some are missing; sequencing was by immunoSEQ multiplex PCR. In the table there are around 270,000 clones, about 88% of which are singletons. J is TRBJ2-7 and V is TRBV11-2; 9 nucleotides match TRBD1. This TCR derives from a man between 60 and 75 years old who had recovered from COVID-19. Sequencing was carried out using peripheral blood. CDR3 bases: TGTGCCAGCAGCTTACTAACAGGGACAGGGCTCTACGAGCAGTACTTC. Translating gives CASSLLTGTGLYEQYF. Drawing the rest from reference TRBV11-2 and TRBJ2-7, the complete variable domain is EAGVAQSPRYKIIEKRQSVAFWCNPISGHATLYWYQQILGQGPKLLIQFQNNGVVDDSQLPKDRFSAERLKGVDSTLKIQPAKLEDSAVYLCASSLLTGTGLYEQYFGPGTRLTVT.